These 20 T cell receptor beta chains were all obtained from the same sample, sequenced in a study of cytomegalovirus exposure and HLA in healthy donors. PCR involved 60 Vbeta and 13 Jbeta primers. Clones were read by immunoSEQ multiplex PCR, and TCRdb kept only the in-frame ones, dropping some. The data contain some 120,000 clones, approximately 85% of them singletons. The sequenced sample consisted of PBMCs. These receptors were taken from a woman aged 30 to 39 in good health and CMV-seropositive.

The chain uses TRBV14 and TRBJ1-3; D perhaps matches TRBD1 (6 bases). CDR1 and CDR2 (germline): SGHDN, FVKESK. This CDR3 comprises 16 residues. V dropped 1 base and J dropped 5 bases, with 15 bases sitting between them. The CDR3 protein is CASSQVERGARNTIYF. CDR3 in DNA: TGTGCCAGCAGCCAAGTGGAGCGGGGGGCTAGAAACACCATATATTTT.

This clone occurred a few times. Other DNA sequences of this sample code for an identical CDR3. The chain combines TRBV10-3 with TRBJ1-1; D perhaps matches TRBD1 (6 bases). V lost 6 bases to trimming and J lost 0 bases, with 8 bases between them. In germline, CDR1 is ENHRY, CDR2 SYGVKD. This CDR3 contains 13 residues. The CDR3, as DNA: TGTGCCATCAGGGACAGCCTGAACACTGAAGCTTTCTTT. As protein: CAIRDSLNTEAFF.

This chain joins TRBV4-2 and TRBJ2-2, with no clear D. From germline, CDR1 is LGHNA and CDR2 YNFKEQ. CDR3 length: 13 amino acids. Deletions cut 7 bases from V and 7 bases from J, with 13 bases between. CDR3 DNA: TGTGCCAGCACCCAGGAGCCTATCGGGGAGCTGTTTTTT. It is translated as CASTQEPIGELFF.

The CDR3 region has the DNA TGTGCCAGCAGCGTTGCTGATAGGAGAGATACGCAGTATTTT. Protein sequence: CASSVADRRDTQYF. The chain recombines TRBV9 with TRBJ2-3; the D is unclear. This CDR3 comprises 14 residues. Trimming shortened V by 2 bases and J by 5 bases, and 12 bases separated the two germline ends. From germline, CDR1 is SGDLS and CDR2 YYNGEE.

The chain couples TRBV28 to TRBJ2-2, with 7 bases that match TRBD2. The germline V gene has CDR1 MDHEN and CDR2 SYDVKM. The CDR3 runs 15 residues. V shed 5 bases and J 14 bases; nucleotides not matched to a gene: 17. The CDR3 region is CASSLPGEGLTLLFF. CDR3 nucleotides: TGTGCCAGCAGTCTCCCCGGGGAGGGGTTGACCCTACTGTTTTTT.

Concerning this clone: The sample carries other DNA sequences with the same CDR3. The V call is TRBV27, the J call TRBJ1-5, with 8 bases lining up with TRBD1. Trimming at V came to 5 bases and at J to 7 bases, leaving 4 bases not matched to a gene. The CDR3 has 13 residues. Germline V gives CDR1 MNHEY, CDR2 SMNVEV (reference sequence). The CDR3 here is CASSGTGGQPQHF. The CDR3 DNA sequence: TGTGCCAGCAGTGGGACAGGCGGACAGCCCCAGCATTTT.

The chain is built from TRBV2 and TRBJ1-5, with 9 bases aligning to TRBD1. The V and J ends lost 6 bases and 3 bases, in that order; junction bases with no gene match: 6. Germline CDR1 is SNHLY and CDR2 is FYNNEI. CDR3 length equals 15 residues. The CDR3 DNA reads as TGTGCCAGCAGCACTGGACAGGGGTACAATCAGCCCCAGCATTTT. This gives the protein CASSTGQGYNQPQHF. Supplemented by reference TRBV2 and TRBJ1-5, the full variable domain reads EPEVTQTPSHQVTQMGQEVILRCVPISNHLYFYWYRQILGQKVEFLVSFYNNEISEKSEIFDDQFSVERPDGSNFTLKIRSTKLEDSAMYFCASSTGQGYNQPQHFGDGTRLSIL.

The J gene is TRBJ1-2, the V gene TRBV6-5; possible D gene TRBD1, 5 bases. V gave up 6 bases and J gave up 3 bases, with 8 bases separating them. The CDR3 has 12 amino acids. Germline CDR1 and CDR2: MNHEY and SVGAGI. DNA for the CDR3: TGTGCCAGCAGGGACATCTACTATGGCTACACCTTC. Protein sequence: CASRDIYYGYTF.

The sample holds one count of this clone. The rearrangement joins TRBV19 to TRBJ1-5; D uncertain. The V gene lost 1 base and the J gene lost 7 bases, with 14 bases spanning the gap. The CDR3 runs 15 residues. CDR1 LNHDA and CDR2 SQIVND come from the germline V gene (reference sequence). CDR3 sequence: CASSIGSQSGQPQHF. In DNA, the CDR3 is TGTGCCAGTAGTATAGGCTCACAGAGCGGACAGCCCCAGCATTTT.

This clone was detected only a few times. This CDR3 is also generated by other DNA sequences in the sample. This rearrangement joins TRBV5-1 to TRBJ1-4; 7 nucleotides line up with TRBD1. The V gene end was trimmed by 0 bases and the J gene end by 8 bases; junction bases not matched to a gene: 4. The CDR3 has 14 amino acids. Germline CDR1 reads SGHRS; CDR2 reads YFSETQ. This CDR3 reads CASSLGQGGEKLFF. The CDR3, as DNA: TGCGCCAGCAGCTTGGGACAGGGTGGAGAAAAACTGTTTTTT.

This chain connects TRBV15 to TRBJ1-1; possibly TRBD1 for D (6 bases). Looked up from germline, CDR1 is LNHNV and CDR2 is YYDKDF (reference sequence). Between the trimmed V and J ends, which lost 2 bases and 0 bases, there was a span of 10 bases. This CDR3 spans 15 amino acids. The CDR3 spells CATSRRDILNTEAFF. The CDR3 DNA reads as TGTGCCACCAGCAGAAGGGACATCTTGAACACTGAAGCTTTCTTT. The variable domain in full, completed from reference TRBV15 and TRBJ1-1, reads DAMVIQNPRYQVTQFGKPVTLSCSQTLNHNVMYWYQQKSSQAPKLLFHYYDKDFNNEADTPDNFQSRRPNTSFCFLDIRSPGLGDTAMYLCATSRRDILNTEAFFGQGTRLTVV.

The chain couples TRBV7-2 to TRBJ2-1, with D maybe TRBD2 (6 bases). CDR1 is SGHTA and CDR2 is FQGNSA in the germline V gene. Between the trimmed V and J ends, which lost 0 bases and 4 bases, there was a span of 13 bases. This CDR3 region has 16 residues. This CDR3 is CASSLAGLASYNEQFF. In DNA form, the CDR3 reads TGTGCCAGCAGCTTAGCGGGGCTAGCGAGTTACAATGAGCAGTTCTTC.

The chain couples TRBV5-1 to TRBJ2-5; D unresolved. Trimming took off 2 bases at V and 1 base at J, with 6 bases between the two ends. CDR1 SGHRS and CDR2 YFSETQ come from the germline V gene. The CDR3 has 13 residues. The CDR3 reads CASSLVGQETQYF. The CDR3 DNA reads TGCGCCAGCAGCTTAGTCGGCCAAGAGACCCAGTACTTC.

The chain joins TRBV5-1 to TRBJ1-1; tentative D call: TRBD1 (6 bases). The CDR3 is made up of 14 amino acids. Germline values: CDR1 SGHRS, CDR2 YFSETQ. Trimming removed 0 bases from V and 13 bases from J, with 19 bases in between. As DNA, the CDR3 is TGCGCCAGCAGCTTGGCCCTGGGAGGGGGTGAGGGTTTCTTT. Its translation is CASSLALGGGEGFF.

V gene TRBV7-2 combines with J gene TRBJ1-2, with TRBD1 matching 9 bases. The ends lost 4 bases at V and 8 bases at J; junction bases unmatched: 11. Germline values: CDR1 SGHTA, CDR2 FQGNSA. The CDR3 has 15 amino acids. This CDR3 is CASSSRGTGLGGYTF. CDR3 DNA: TGTGCCAGCAGCTCCCGAGGGACAGGGCTCGGGGGCTACACCTTC.

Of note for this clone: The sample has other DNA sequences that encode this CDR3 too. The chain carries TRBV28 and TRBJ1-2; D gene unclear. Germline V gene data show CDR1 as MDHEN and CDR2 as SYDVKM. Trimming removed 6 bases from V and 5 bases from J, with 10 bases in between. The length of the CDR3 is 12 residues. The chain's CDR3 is CASSLREYGYTF. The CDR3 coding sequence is TGTGCCAGCAGCCTTCGGGAGTATGGCTACACCTTC.

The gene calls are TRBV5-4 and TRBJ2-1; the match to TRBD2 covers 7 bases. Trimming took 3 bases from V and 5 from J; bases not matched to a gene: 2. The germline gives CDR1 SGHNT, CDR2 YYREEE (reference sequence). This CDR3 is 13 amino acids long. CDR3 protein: CASSSGTNNEQFF. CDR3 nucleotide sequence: TGTGCCAGCAGCTCCGGGACTAACAATGAGCAGTTCTTC.

The CDR3, as DNA: TGTGCCAGCAGCCCAAGCGGGGGGCTGTTTAATGAGCAGTTCTTC. Protein product: CASSPSGGLFNEQFF. The rearrangement uses TRBV7-6 and TRBJ2-1; the match to TRBD2 covers 9 bases. This CDR3 is 15 amino acids long. V was clipped by 5 bases and J by 7 bases; unmatched bases: 9. In germline, CDR1 is SGHVS, CDR2 FNYEAQ.

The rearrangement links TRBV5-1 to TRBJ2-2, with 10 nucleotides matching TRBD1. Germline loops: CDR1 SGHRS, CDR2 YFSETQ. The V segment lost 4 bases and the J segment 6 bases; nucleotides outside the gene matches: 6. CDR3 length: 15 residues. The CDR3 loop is CASSLTGTGAGELFF. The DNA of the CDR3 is TGCGCCAGCAGCCTAACGGGGACAGGGGCCGGGGAGCTGTTTTTT.

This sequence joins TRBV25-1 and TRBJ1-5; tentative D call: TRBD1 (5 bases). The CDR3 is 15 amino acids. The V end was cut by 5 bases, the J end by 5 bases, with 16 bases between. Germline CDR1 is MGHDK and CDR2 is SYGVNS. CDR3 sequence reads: CASSPPGVGDQPQHF. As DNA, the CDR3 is TGTGCCAGCAGTCCCCCGGGGGTAGGTGATCAGCCCCAGCATTTT.